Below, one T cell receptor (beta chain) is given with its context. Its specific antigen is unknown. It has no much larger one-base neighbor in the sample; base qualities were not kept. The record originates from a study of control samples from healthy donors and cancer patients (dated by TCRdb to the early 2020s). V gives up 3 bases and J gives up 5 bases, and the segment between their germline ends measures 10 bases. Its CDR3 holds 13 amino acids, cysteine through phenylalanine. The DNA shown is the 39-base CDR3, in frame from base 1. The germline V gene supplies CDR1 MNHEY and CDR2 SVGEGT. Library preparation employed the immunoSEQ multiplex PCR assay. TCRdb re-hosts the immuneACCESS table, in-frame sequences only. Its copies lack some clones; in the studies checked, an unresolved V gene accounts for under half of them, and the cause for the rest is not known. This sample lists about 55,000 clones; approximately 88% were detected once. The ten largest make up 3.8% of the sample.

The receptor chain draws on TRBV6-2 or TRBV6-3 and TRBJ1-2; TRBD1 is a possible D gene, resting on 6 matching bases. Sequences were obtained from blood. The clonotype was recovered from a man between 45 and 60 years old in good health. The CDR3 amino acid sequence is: CASSYSGAYGYTF. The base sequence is TGTGCCAGCAGTTATTCGGGGGCGTATGGCTACACCTTC.